The clone carrying this TCR beta chain was recorded many times. Antigen unknown. It was uncontrolled infection, other autoimmune disease, pregnancy or lactation that excluded patients. The CDR3 consists of 18 residues. The V gene's germline CDR1 is MNHEY and CDR2 SMNVEV (reference sequence). With 5 bases clipped from V and 4 bases from J, the junction kept 13 bases outside the gene matches. This sample was taken from a study of T cells in Graves' hyperthyroidism and ophthalmopathy. Study results and limitations: Blood also contained most expanded thyroid clonotypes above 0.001.

Researchers amplified the TCR beta CDR3 regions from RNA transcripts. HTBI primers were employed in a first-round RT-PCR of the TCR CDR3. TCRdb reprocessed the multiplex PCR reads with MiXCR, giving one entry per CDR3 protein. The sample shows approximately 400,000 distinct CDR3 sequences, around a sixth of them seen only once. The material sequenced was blood. The chain employs TRBV27 and TRBJ2-7; 14 bases are shared with TRBD2. This receptor was identified in a woman younger than 30 with Graves' hyperthyroidism. The CDR3 protein is CASSRRLAGGPLRYEQYF. The CDR3 region has the DNA TGTGCCAGCAGTCGCAGACTAGCGGGAGGGCCTTTGAGATACGAGCAGTACTTC.